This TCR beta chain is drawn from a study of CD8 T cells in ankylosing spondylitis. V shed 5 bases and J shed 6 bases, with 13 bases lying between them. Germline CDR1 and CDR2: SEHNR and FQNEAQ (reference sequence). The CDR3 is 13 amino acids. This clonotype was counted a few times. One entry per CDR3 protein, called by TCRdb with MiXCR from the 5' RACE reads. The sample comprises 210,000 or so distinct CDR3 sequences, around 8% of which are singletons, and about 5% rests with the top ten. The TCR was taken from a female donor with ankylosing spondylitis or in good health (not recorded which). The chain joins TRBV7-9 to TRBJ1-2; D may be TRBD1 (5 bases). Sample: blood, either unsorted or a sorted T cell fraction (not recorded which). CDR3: CASSHPQGHGYTF. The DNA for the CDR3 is TGTGCCAGCAGCCACCCTCAGGGCCATGGCTACACCTTC.